This TCR beta chain emerged from a study of blood T cell repertoires in COVID-19. For the study at large: Both acute and convalescent COVID-19 samples were obtained from the United States, Italy and Spain. PBMCs, B-cell-depleted T cells, or T cells provided the cDNA or gDNA that made up the material.

The V gene's germline CDR1 is LGHDT and CDR2 YNNKEL (reference sequence). CDR3 length: 13 amino acids. V lost 10 bases to trimming and J lost 10 bases, with 17 bases between them. Source study methods: Amplifying reference gene primers gave estimates of nucleated cell counts. TCRdb keeps only in-frame clones here, not all; method: immunoSEQ multiplex PCR. V, J and clone size derive from that table, while D and trimming were established from the DNA sequence. The repertoire holds fewer than 120,000 clones, with 76% as singletons. Sequencing input: peripheral blood. The chain couples TRBV3-1 (or the pseudogene TRBV3-2) to TRBJ1-6, with D maybe TRBD1 (6 bases). The TCR comes from a woman aged 80 or older with acute or convalescent COVID-19. The CDR3 DNA follows: TGTGCCACCGACCGGGGGGCCAACTCACCCCTCCACTTT. It specifies CATDRGANSPLHF.